Below are 3 T cell receptor beta chains sequenced from a single sample in a study of cytomegalovirus exposure and HLA in healthy donors. Clones were read by immunoSEQ multiplex PCR, and TCRdb kept only the in-frame ones, dropping some. The sample holds some 120,000 clones, around nine tenths seen once. The source material was PBMCs. The receptors derive from a young woman in good health and CMV-seronegative.

The chain combines TRBV10-3 with TRBJ1-2; TRBD1 matches at 7 bases. V dropped 6 bases and J dropped 8; count of bases not matched to a gene: 6. The CDR3 runs to 12 residues. CDR1 is ENHRY and CDR2 is SYGVKD in the germline V gene. The CDR3 region has the DNA TGTGCCATCAGGACAACAGGGGTAGGCTACACCTTC. Translation gives CAIRTTGVGYTF.

The gene calls are TRBV28 and TRBJ2-7, with TRBD1 matching 8 bases. Losses at the gene ends were 2 bases for V and 3 bases for J; bases not matched to a gene: 12. The germline CDR1 and CDR2 sequences are MDHEN and SYDVKM. This CDR3 is 17 amino acids long. CDR3 nucleotides: TGTGCCAGCAGTTTACCGAATCCCGGGACAGGTCGCTACGAGCAGTACTTC. It is translated as CASSLPNPGTGRYEQYF.

The chain employs TRBV6-6 and TRBJ1-3, with a tentative D call TRBD1 (6 bases). There are 16 residues in the CDR3. Trimming took off 6 bases at V and 3 bases at J, with 18 bases between the two ends. Germline V gives CDR1 MNHNY, CDR2 SVGAGI (reference sequence). Written as DNA, the CDR3 is TGTGCCAGCAGAGAACAGGGAAGTCGGGGTGGAAACACCATATATTTT. Its protein product is CASREQGSRGGNTIYF.